The source of this TCR beta chain is a study of T cell changes during pregnancy in multiple sclerosis. Unmatched junction bases numbered 5, after V lost 7 bases and J lost 7 bases. Per the germline V gene, CDR1 is SQVTM and CDR2 is ANQGSEA. This CDR3 region has 13 residues. TCRdb's table, derived via immunoSEQ multiplex PCR, lists solely in-frame clones and lacks some. The repertoire holds 18,000 or so clones, roughly 91% seen once, with 1.3% in the top ten. The table lists this clone with a count of one. The chain is built from TRBV29-1 and TRBJ2-2; TRBD2 matches at 11 bases. Sequences were derived from CD4+ T cells from peripheral blood mononuclear cells, sampled in the first trimester of pregnancy. The source is a female donor in good health, enrolled as a control in a pregnancy study. CDR3 sequence: CSGLAGGFGELFF. The DNA for the CDR3 is TGCAGCGGTCTAGCGGGGGGTTTCGGGGAGCTGTTTTTT.